A single sample gave rise to the 13 T cell receptor beta chains below, sequenced in a study of blood T cell repertoires in COVID-19. Measured with immunoSEQ multiplex PCR; TCRdb has only the in-frame clones, and not every one. The sample carries roughly 230,000 clones, roughly 84% recorded once. The material sequenced was PBMCs or T cells enriched from blood (not recorded which). The receptors originated from a woman aged 45 to 65 who had been exposed to COVID-19.

The chain recombines TRBV10-3 with TRBJ1-5; maybe TRBD1 (5 bases). Germline V gene sequence: CDR1 ENHRY, CDR2 SYGVKD. CDR3 size: 16 residues. Trimming left V 0 bases short and J 2 bases short, with 11 bases between. The CDR3 is CAISESGGGGNQPQHF. CDR3 bases: TGTGCCATCAGTGAGTCGGGTGGGGGGGGCAATCAGCCCCAGCATTTT.

This clone has more than one count but fewer than ten. The V and J genes are TRBV10-3 and TRBJ2-3; possible D gene TRBD2, 5 bases. There are 16 residues in the CDR3. V gave up 6 bases and J gave up 2 bases, with 18 bases separating them. The germline CDR1 and CDR2 sequences are ENHRY and SYGVKD. The CDR3 bases are TGTGCCATCAGGCCCGGACCCGCGGGTTCCACAGATACGCAGTATTTT. Its translation is CAIRPGPAGSTDTQYF.

This clone has just one count. The rearrangement joins TRBV19 to TRBJ1-3; weak D call: TRBD1 (6 bases). Per the germline V gene, CDR1 is LNHDA and CDR2 is SQIVND (reference sequence). V was clipped by 4 bases and J by 0 bases, with 10 bases between them. CDR3 size: 15 residues. The CDR3 sequence is CASSSTGSSGNTIYF. In nucleotides, the CDR3 is TGTGCCAGTAGTAGTACAGGGAGCTCTGGAAACACCATATATTTT. Complete variable domain (other parts from reference TRBV19 and TRBJ1-3): DGGITQSPKYLFRKEGQNVTLSCEQNLNHDAMYWYRQDPGQGLRLIYYSQIVNDFQKGDIAEGYSVSREKKESFPLTVTSAQKNPTAFYLCASSSTGSSGNTIYFGEGSWLTVV.

This sequence joins TRBV5-5 and TRBJ2-3, with 9 bases matching TRBD2. Germline CDR1 reads SGHKS; CDR2 reads YYEKEE (reference sequence). The CDR3 is 16 amino acids. Unmatched junction bases numbered 6, after V lost 0 bases and J lost 4 bases. The CDR3 here is CASSLDGRGGADTQYF. The CDR3 DNA reads TGTGCCAGCAGCTTGGATGGGCGGGGGGGAGCAGATACGCAGTATTTT.

The J gene is TRBJ1-2, the V gene TRBV7-9; 9 nucleotides align to TRBD1. The V gene's germline CDR1 is SEHNR and CDR2 FQNEAQ (reference sequence). The CDR3 runs to 13 residues. The V gene end was trimmed by 4 bases and the J gene end by 6 bases; junction bases not matched to a gene: 3. CDR3 in amino acids: CASSSGQGDGYTF. CDR3 DNA: TGTGCCAGCAGCTCGGGACAGGGTGATGGCTACACCTTC.

The rearrangement joins TRBV5-4 to TRBJ1-2; 10 positions agree with TRBD1. The CDR3 has 16 amino acids. The ends lost 5 bases at V and 1 base at J; junction bases unmatched: 8. Germline CDR1 reads SGHNT; CDR2 reads YYREEE (reference sequence). CDR3 coding DNA: TGTGCCAGCAGATCGGACAGGGGGGAAGTTAACTATGGCTACACCTTC. Its translation is CASRSDRGEVNYGYTF.

The chain joins TRBV19 to TRBJ1-2; 10 bases map to TRBD1. The CDR3 has 14 amino acids. V lost 3 bases and J lost 6; bases outside the gene matches: 4. Germline loops: CDR1 LNHDA, CDR2 SQIVND (reference sequence). As DNA, the CDR3 is TGTGCCAGTAGTATGGGGACAGGGGCAGATGGCTACACCTTC. It codes for CASSMGTGADGYTF.

The J gene is TRBJ1-2, the V gene TRBV4-1, with a tentative D call TRBD1 (6 bases). Between the trimmed V and J ends, which lost 0 bases and 4 bases, there was a span of 15 bases. CDR1 is MGHRA, CDR2 YSYEKL, per germline. This CDR3 is built from 16 residues. The CDR3, as DNA: TGCGCCAGCAGCCAAGATAGGCCAGGGGACGCCTATGGCTACACCTTC. Translating it yields CASSQDRPGDAYGYTF.

The chain uses TRBV10-3 and TRBJ1-2; D gene ambiguous. Germline CDR1 ENHRY, CDR2 SYGVKD. V shed 3 bases and J shed 1 base, with 12 bases lying between them. This CDR3 is built from 15 residues. CDR3 sequence reads: CAISEGPTVNYGYTF. The CDR3 DNA reads TGTGCCATCAGTGAAGGCCCGACTGTTAACTATGGCTACACCTTC.

A few counts support this clone. This sequence joins TRBV5-1 and TRBJ2-5; 7 nucleotides line up with TRBD2. CDR3 size: 14 residues. V lost 8 bases to trimming and J lost 5 bases; unmatched junction nucleotides: 12. Per the germline V gene, CDR1 is SGHRS and CDR2 is YFSETQ. CDR3 region: CASSSPGAGETQYF. DNA for the CDR3: TGCGCCAGTTCGTCCCCCGGAGCGGGGGAGACCCAGTACTTC. Filled out from reference TRBV5-1 and TRBJ2-5, the complete variable domain reads KAGVTQTPRYLIKTRGQQVTLSCSPISGHRSVSWYQQTPGQGLQFLFEYFSETQRNKGNFPGRFSGRQFSNSRSEMNVSTLELGDSALYLCASSSPGAGETQYFGPGTRLLVL.

CDR3 amino acids: CASTGQGLGYTF. CDR3 nucleotide sequence: TGTGCCAGCACCGGACAGGGGCTTGGCTACACCTTC. The V and J genes are TRBV6-5 and TRBJ1-2; 9 positions agree with TRBD1. J was trimmed by 7 bases and V by 7 bases; bases with no gene match: 4. The CDR3 runs 12 residues. Germline V CDR1 and CDR2: MNHEY, SVGAGI.

The V and J genes are TRBV5-1 and TRBJ2-1; the D is unclear. The CDR3 is made up of 15 amino acids. Germline V CDR1 and CDR2: SGHRS, YFSETQ. The V end lost 1 base, the J end lost 0 bases, and 8 bases lay between the germline ends. This CDR3 is CASSLSLSSYNEQFF. The CDR3 DNA is TGCGCCAGCAGCTTGAGTCTGAGCTCCTACAATGAGCAGTTCTTC.

This rearrangement joins TRBV7-2 to TRBJ1-4, with D possibly matching TRBD1 (5 bases). Germline CDR1 reads SGHTA; CDR2 reads FQGNSA. V was cut by 2 bases and J by 8 bases, with 12 bases left in between. The CDR3 runs to 14 residues. CDR3 sequence (DNA): TGTGCCAGCAGCTTACGGGGGTGGGAGGAAAAACTGTTTTTT. This gives the protein CASSLRGWEEKLFF.